The 12 T cell receptor beta chains in this list originate from one sample, sequenced in a study of OX40 agonist ivuxolimab in advanced cancers. The assay was immunoSEQ multiplex PCR, and TCRdb's table has in-frame clones only and misses some. This sample has about 37,000 clones, with about 85% found just once. Sequenced material: CD4+ or CD8+ T cells sorted from blood, taken in a trial of the OX40 agonist ivuxolimab. Every receptor here comes from an adult with an advanced solid tumor such as melanoma, head and neck, liver or kidney cancer.

This sequence joins TRBV11-3 and TRBJ1-1; perhaps TRBD1 as D (5 bases). Between the trimmed V and J ends, which lost 5 bases and 3 bases, there was a span of 16 bases. Germline CDR1 reads SGHNT; CDR2 reads YENEEA. The CDR3 length is 15 residues. CDR3 sequence reads: CASSLHPGPYTEAFF. For the CDR3, the DNA is TGTGCCAGCAGCCTCCATCCAGGGCCTTACACTGAAGCTTTCTTT.

The rearrangement joins TRBV4-3 to TRBJ1-6; D is unclear. The germline CDR1 and CDR2 sequences are LGHNA and YSLEER. The length of the CDR3 is 16 residues. Trimming took off 3 bases at V and 7 bases at J, with 16 bases between the two ends. The CDR3 nucleotides are TGCGCCAGCAGCCAGTCTATTGGAGGGAAAAATTCACCCCTCCACTTT. Encoded protein: CASSQSIGGKNSPLHF.

This clone was observed a few times. The V call is TRBV18, the J call TRBJ2-5; the D is unclear. The CDR3 sequence is 14 residues long. In germline, CDR1 is KGHSH, CDR2 LQKENI. Deletions cut 0 bases from V and 10 bases from J, with 15 bases between. CDR3 bases: TGTGCCAGCTCACCACCTTCATCGGATGGGAACCAGTACTTC. Protein: CASSPPSSDGNQYF.

This chain links TRBV7-6 with TRBJ2-2, with 10 nucleotides matching TRBD2. The CDR3 loop spans 15 amino acids. Germline CDR1 reads SGHVS; CDR2 reads FNYEAQ. The J segment lost 5 bases and the V segment lost 8 bases, leaving 8 bases of the junction unmatched. CDR3 DNA sequence: TGTGCCAGCGGTCGAGCGGGGGGGAGTACCGGGGAGCTGTTTTTT. As protein: CASGRAGGSTGELFF.

This clone was counted only a few times. This sequence joins TRBV27 and TRBJ2-1, with TRBD2 matching 10 bases. Germline assignment: CDR1 MNHEY and CDR2 SMNVEV (reference sequence). This CDR3 contains 14 residues. V shed 10 bases and J 7 bases; nucleotides not matched to a gene: 10. DNA of the CDR3: TGTGCCACCGCTCTAGCGGGGGTTTCAAATGAGCAGTTCTTC. This sequence encodes CATALAGVSNEQFF.

The V call is TRBV11-2, the J call TRBJ2-4, with 7 bases fitting TRBD1. J lost 6 bases, V lost 5 bases, and 7 bases had no gene match. This CDR3 spans 14 amino acids. From germline, CDR1 is SGHAT and CDR2 FQNNGV. The CDR3 coding sequence is TGTGCCAGCAGCCCCAGGGACAGCCCAAACATTCAGTACTTC. Amino acids: CASSPRDSPNIQYF.

The V and J genes are TRBV27 and TRBJ2-7; TRBD1 agrees at 9 bases. This CDR3 is built from 15 residues. The germline gives CDR1 MNHEY, CDR2 SMNVEV (reference sequence). The ends lost 4 bases at V and 5 bases at J; junction bases unmatched: 9. The CDR3 nucleotides are TGTGCCAGCAGTTCCCTCGGGGACAGGGCCCACGAGCAGTACTTC. This encodes CASSSLGDRAHEQYF.

This chain uses TRBV7-9 with TRBJ2-3; TRBD2 matches at 14 bases. The CDR3 contains 18 residues. V trimming: 4 bases; J trimming: 1 base; junction bases outside the gene matches: 7. Germline CDR1 and CDR2: SEHNR and FQNEAQ (reference sequence). For the CDR3, the DNA is TGTGCCAGCAGCTCGACTAGCGGGGGGGCATATCGCACAGATACGCAGTATTTT. Translating it yields CASSSTSGGAYRTDTQYF. Full variable domain (rest looked up from reference TRBV7-9 and TRBJ2-3): DTGVSQNPRHKITKRGQNVTFRCDPISEHNRLYWYRQTLGQGPEFLTYFQNEAQLEKSRLLSDRFSAERPKGSFSTLEIQRTEQGDSAMYLCASSSTSGGAYRTDTQYFGPGTRLTVL.

The chain combines TRBV5-6 with TRBJ1-2; no definite D call. Per germline, CDR1 SGHDT and CDR2 YYEEEE. CDR3 size: 11 residues. V was clipped by 2 bases and J by 9 bases, with 8 bases between them. This chain's CDR3 is CASSFSDRYTF. DNA of the CDR3: TGTGCCAGCAGCTTTTCTGACCGCTACACCTTC.

The DNA of the CDR3 is TGCAGCGTTGGCTCGGGGTCAGATACGCAGTATTTT. The encoded protein is CSVGSGSDTQYF. This rearrangement joins TRBV29-1 to TRBJ2-3, with D possibly matching TRBD2 (5 bases). The CDR3 has 12 amino acids. The V end lost 4 bases, the J end lost 4 bases, and 9 bases lay between the germline ends. Germline CDR1 and CDR2: SQVTM and ANQGSEA.

V and J are TRBV19 and TRBJ1-4, with 7 bases that match TRBD1. The CDR3 loop spans 14 amino acids. From germline, CDR1 is LNHDA and CDR2 SQIVND (reference sequence). Germline trimming cut 9 bases from V and 7 bases from J; bases unmatched to any gene: 11. CDR3: CARPVGTAIEKLFF. The CDR3 DNA reads as TGTGCCAGGCCTGTCGGGACAGCAATTGAAAAACTGTTTTTT.

This clone came up a few times. This rearrangement joins TRBV7-3 to TRBJ2-5, with TRBD2 identical over 11 bases. CDR3 length: 16 residues. After removal of 1 base from V and 4 bases from J, the junction contained 5 bases not matched to a gene. Germline CDR1 SGHTA, CDR2 FQGTGA. The CDR3 spells CASSLSVAGGLETQYF. The CDR3 DNA follows: TGTGCCAGCAGCTTAAGTGTAGCGGGGGGGCTAGAGACCCAGTACTTC.